This is a list of T cell receptor beta chains from one sample in a study of blood T cell repertoires in COVID-19. TCRdb keeps only in-frame clones here, not all; method: immunoSEQ multiplex PCR. The data hold about 300,000 clones, with around 90% observed a single time. Material: peripheral blood. Every receptor here comes from a man younger than 30 with active or convalescent COVID-19. Each CDR3 is given with its conserved first and last residue. A D gene is named only where the DNA matches it firmly. The size of a clone is reported for some rows only, either as once, few or many, or as a class for expanded clones.

abundance: .; j_gene: TRBJ2-2; v_gene: TRBV5-6; d_gene: .; CDR3aa: CASSLPTGELFF; CDR3nt: TGTGCCAGCAGCCTTCCCACCGGGGAGCTGTTTTTT
abundance: .; j_gene: TRBJ2-1; v_gene: TRBV4-1; d_gene: TRBD2; CDR3aa: CASSQPIRGGHSYNEQFF; CDR3nt: TGCGCCAGCAGCCAACCTATCCGGGGGGGCCACTCCTACAATGAGCAGTTCTTC
abundance: .; j_gene: TRBJ2-7; v_gene: TRBV15; d_gene: .; CDR3aa: CATGRESPSYEQYF; CDR3nt: TGTGCCACCGGCAGAGAAAGCCCCTCCTACGAGCAGTACTTC
abundance: once; j_gene: TRBJ2-1; v_gene: TRBV3-1/TRBV3-2; d_gene: .; CDR3aa: CASSPQGNEQFF; CDR3nt: TGTGCCAGCAGCCCCCAGGGCAATGAGCAGTTCTTC
abundance: .; j_gene: TRBJ2-3; v_gene: TRBV13; d_gene: TRBD2; CDR3aa: CASSLKVAGGPADTQYF; CDR3nt: TGTGCCAGCAGCTTAAAAGTAGCGGGGGGGCCGGCAGATACGCAGTATTTT
abundance: .; j_gene: TRBJ2-1; v_gene: TRBV5-1; d_gene: .; CDR3aa: CASSLSRRLDNNEQFF; CDR3nt: TGCGCCAGCAGCTTGTCACGACGGCTAGATAACAATGAGCAGTTCTTC
abundance: .; j_gene: TRBJ1-3; v_gene: TRBV27; d_gene: .; CDR3aa: CASSLSTGSGNTIYF; CDR3nt: TGTGCCAGCAGTTTATCAACGGGGTCTGGAAACACCATATATTTT
abundance: .; j_gene: TRBJ2-2; v_gene: TRBV9; d_gene: .; CDR3aa: CASSAKTRDTGELFF; CDR3nt: TGTGCCAGCAGCGCAAAGACTCGCGACACCGGGGAGCTGTTTTTT
abundance: many; j_gene: TRBJ1-6; v_gene: TRBV3-1/TRBV3-2; d_gene: TRBD1; CDR3aa: CASSQDWGTGVSPLHF; CDR3nt: TGTGCCAGCAGCCAAGATTGGGGGACAGGGGTCTCACCCCTCCACTTT
abundance: .; j_gene: TRBJ2-7; v_gene: TRBV4-1; d_gene: .; CDR3aa: CASSHPGIPYEQYF; CDR3nt: TGCGCCAGCAGCCACCCAGGGATACCCTACGAGCAGTACTTC
abundance: .; j_gene: TRBJ2-1; v_gene: TRBV6-2/TRBV6-3; d_gene: .; CDR3aa: CASSLSTQGWNEQFF; CDR3nt: TGTGCCAGCAGTCTGTCGACACAGGGCTGGAATGAGCAGTTCTTC
abundance: once; j_gene: TRBJ2-5; v_gene: TRBV5-6; d_gene: TRBD2; CDR3aa: CASSTPGGGAHETQYF; CDR3nt: TGTGCCAGCAGCACCCCTGGCGGGGGGGCCCATGAGACCCAGTACTTC
abundance: .; j_gene: TRBJ2-1; v_gene: TRBV2; d_gene: TRBD2; CDR3aa: CASNVLAGGPAQFF; CDR3nt: TGTGCCAGCAATGTGCTAGCGGGGGGGCCTGCACAGTTCTTC
abundance: .; j_gene: TRBJ2-3; v_gene: TRBV4-2; d_gene: TRBD2; CDR3aa: CASSPLAGGIDTQYF; CDR3nt: TGTGCCAGCAGCCCCCTAGCGGGGGGGATAGATACGCAGTATTTT
abundance: .; j_gene: TRBJ1-6; v_gene: TRBV27; d_gene: .; CDR3aa: CASTLSGGYNSPLHF; CDR3nt: TGTGCCAGCACCCTTTCGGGGGGTTATAATTCACCCCTCCACTTT
abundance: .; j_gene: TRBJ2-7; v_gene: TRBV5-5; d_gene: .; CDR3aa: CASSLRTALYEQYF; CDR3nt: TGTGCCAGCAGCTTGAGGACAGCCCTCTACGAGCAGTACTTC
abundance: .; j_gene: TRBJ1-5; v_gene: TRBV12-3/TRBV12-4; d_gene: .; CDR3aa: CASSQGRGQPQHF; CDR3nt: TGTGCCAGCAGCCAAGGACGCGGGCAGCCCCAGCATTTT
abundance: .; j_gene: TRBJ1-2; v_gene: TRBV6-2/TRBV6-3; d_gene: .; CDR3aa: CASSYEGENYGYTF; CDR3nt: TGTGCCAGCAGTTACGAGGGGGAGAACTATGGCTACACCTTC
abundance: .; j_gene: TRBJ1-1; v_gene: TRBV7-9; d_gene: .; CDR3aa: CASRRTNTEAFF; CDR3nt: TGTGCCAGCAGGAGGACAAACACTGAAGCTTTCTTT
abundance: .; j_gene: TRBJ2-1; v_gene: TRBV18; d_gene: .; CDR3aa: CASSPPLGNYNEQFF; CDR3nt: TGTGCCAGCTCACCACCGTTGGGCAACTACAATGAGCAGTTCTTC
abundance: once; j_gene: TRBJ2-7; v_gene: TRBV6-1; d_gene: .; CDR3aa: CASSEAVGLAYEQYF; CDR3nt: TGTGCCAGCAGTGAAGCAGTAGGCCTAGCCTACGAGCAGTACTTC
abundance: .; j_gene: TRBJ1-6; v_gene: TRBV19; d_gene: .; CDR3aa: CASSIVGSQDAGFNSPLHF; CDR3nt: TGTGCCAGTAGTATTGTAGGGAGCCAAGACGCTGGCTTTAATTCACCCCTCCACTTT
abundance: .; j_gene: TRBJ2-1; v_gene: TRBV9; d_gene: TRBD2; CDR3aa: CASSDGTSGGYEQFF; CDR3nt: TGTGCCAGCAGCGACGGGACTAGCGGGGGATATGAGCAGTTCTTC
abundance: .; j_gene: TRBJ2-7; v_gene: TRBV6-5; d_gene: .; CDR3aa: CASPVEDEQYF; CDR3nt: TGTGCCAGCCCGGTCGAGGACGAGCAGTACTTC
abundance: .; j_gene: TRBJ1-1; v_gene: TRBV2; d_gene: .; CDR3aa: CASRVWGGEAFF; CDR3nt: TGTGCCAGCAGGGTTTGGGGGGGAGAAGCTTTCTTT
abundance: .; j_gene: TRBJ2-7; v_gene: TRBV6-5; d_gene: .; CDR3aa: CASIQGGYEQYF; CDR3nt: TGTGCCAGCATCCAGGGGGGTTACGAGCAGTACTTC
abundance: few; j_gene: TRBJ1-1; v_gene: TRBV15; d_gene: .; CDR3aa: CATSRDRGKNTEAFF; CDR3nt: TGTGCCACCAGCAGAGACAGGGGCAAGAACACTGAAGCTTTCTTT
abundance: .; j_gene: TRBJ1-6; v_gene: TRBV10-3; d_gene: TRBD1; CDR3aa: CAISDQTGQGSNSPLHF; CDR3nt: TGTGCCATCAGTGACCAAACGGGACAGGGGAGTAACTCACCCCTCCACTTT
abundance: .; j_gene: TRBJ1-5; v_gene: TRBV6-2/TRBV6-3; d_gene: TRBD1; CDR3aa: CASSPGTGGLQPQHF; CDR3nt: TGTGCCAGCAGTCCCGGGACAGGGGGCCTTCAGCCCCAGCATTTT
abundance: .; j_gene: TRBJ2-1; v_gene: TRBV5-1; d_gene: TRBD2; CDR3aa: CASSLGVVRGSLRNEQFF; CDR3nt: TGCGCCAGCAGCTTGGGGGTTGTGCGGGGGAGTCTCCGCAATGAGCAGTTCTTC
abundance: .; j_gene: TRBJ1-1; v_gene: TRBV19; d_gene: .; CDR3aa: CASSIEGMNTEAFF; CDR3nt: TGTGCCAGTAGTATCGAGGGAATGAACACTGAAGCTTTCTTT
abundance: .; j_gene: TRBJ1-1; v_gene: TRBV7-8; d_gene: .; CDR3aa: CASSLGSRGNTEAFF; CDR3nt: TGTGCCAGCAGCTTAGGGTCAAGGGGGAACACTGAAGCTTTCTTT
abundance: .; j_gene: TRBJ2-5; v_gene: TRBV21-1; d_gene: .; CDR3aa: CASIPYSRYF; CDR3nt: TGTGCCAGCATCCCCTACTCCCGGTACTTC
abundance: .; j_gene: TRBJ2-3; v_gene: TRBV9; d_gene: TRBD2; CDR3aa: CASSVGASGGNTQYF; CDR3nt: TGTGCCAGCAGCGTAGGAGCTAGCGGGGGAAATACGCAGTATTTT
abundance: .; j_gene: TRBJ1-2; v_gene: TRBV7-9; d_gene: .; CDR3aa: CASSLAFGGYGYTF; CDR3nt: TGTGCCAGCAGCTTAGCTTTCGGGGGATATGGCTACACCTTC
abundance: .; j_gene: TRBJ1-2; v_gene: TRBV7-9; d_gene: TRBD1; CDR3aa: CASSNTKTGVGYGYTF; CDR3nt: TGTGCCAGCAGCAATACAAAAACAGGGGTCGGCTATGGCTACACCTTC
abundance: .; j_gene: TRBJ1-3; v_gene: TRBV7-6; d_gene: .; CDR3aa: CASSPRGVPGNTIYF; CDR3nt: TGTGCCAGCAGCCCCCGGGGAGTACCTGGAAACACCATATATTTT
abundance: .; j_gene: TRBJ2-7; v_gene: TRBV14; d_gene: TRBD1; CDR3aa: CASSQDRGPKYEQYF; CDR3nt: TGTGCCAGCAGCCAAGACAGGGGGCCTAAGTACGAGCAGTACTTC
abundance: .; j_gene: TRBJ1-4; v_gene: TRBV4-3; d_gene: .; CDR3aa: CASSQDIRGGSEKLFF; CDR3nt: TGCGCCAGCAGCCAAGATATCAGGGGTGGGAGTGAAAAACTGTTTTTT
abundance: .; j_gene: TRBJ2-7; v_gene: TRBV5-4; d_gene: .; CDR3aa: CASSFHNEQYF; CDR3nt: TGTGCCAGCAGCTTTCACAACGAGCAGTACTTC
abundance: .; j_gene: TRBJ2-7; v_gene: TRBV6-1; d_gene: TRBD1; CDR3aa: CASSEETGISHEQYF; CDR3nt: TGTGCCAGCAGTGAGGAGACAGGGATTTCCCACGAGCAGTACTTC
abundance: .; j_gene: TRBJ1-2; v_gene: TRBV5-6; d_gene: .; CDR3aa: CASSFPQGAYGYTF; CDR3nt: TGTGCCAGCAGCTTCCCACAGGGTGCCTATGGCTACACCTTC
abundance: .; j_gene: TRBJ1-3; v_gene: TRBV11-3; d_gene: .; CDR3aa: CASSPGSSGNTIYF; CDR3nt: TGTGCCAGCAGCCCCGGGTCCTCTGGAAACACCATATATTTT
abundance: .; j_gene: TRBJ1-6; v_gene: TRBV10-3; d_gene: .; CDR3aa: CAISSDSSYNSPLHF; CDR3nt: TGTGCCATCAGTTCCGACAGCTCCTATAATTCACCCCTCCACTTT
abundance: .; j_gene: TRBJ1-4; v_gene: TRBV5-1; d_gene: TRBD1; CDR3aa: CASSMNRGINEKLFF; CDR3nt: TGCGCCAGCAGCATGAACAGGGGGATTAATGAAAAACTGTTTTTT
abundance: once; j_gene: TRBJ2-7; v_gene: TRBV9; d_gene: TRBD2; CDR3aa: CASSEGLAGEQYF; CDR3nt: TGTGCCAGCAGCGAGGGACTAGCGGGCGAGCAGTACTTC
abundance: once; j_gene: TRBJ1-1; v_gene: TRBV20-1; d_gene: .; CDR3aa: CSASSGATEAFF; CDR3nt: TGCAGTGCTAGTAGTGGGGCCACTGAAGCTTTCTTT
abundance: .; j_gene: TRBJ1-1; v_gene: TRBV19; d_gene: .; CDR3aa: CASGTAPYTEAFF; CDR3nt: TGTGCCAGTGGGACTGCTCCGTACACTGAAGCTTTCTTT
abundance: .; j_gene: TRBJ1-1; v_gene: TRBV11-1; d_gene: .; CDR3aa: CASSLFRDLNTEAFF; CDR3nt: TGTGCCAGCAGCCTCTTCCGGGACTTGAACACTGAAGCTTTCTTT
abundance: .; j_gene: TRBJ2-3; v_gene: TRBV6-2/TRBV6-3; d_gene: .; CDR3aa: CASSYDSATDTQYF; CDR3nt: TGTGCCAGCAGTTACGACAGCGCCACAGATACGCAGTATTTT
abundance: .; j_gene: TRBJ1-2; v_gene: TRBV12-3/TRBV12-4; d_gene: .; CDR3aa: CASSFERDYGYTF; CDR3nt: TGTGCCAGCAGTTTCGAGAGGGACTATGGCTACACCTTC
abundance: .; j_gene: TRBJ2-1; v_gene: TRBV10-1; d_gene: .; CDR3aa: CASRGWGLTYNEQFF; CDR3nt: TGCGCCAGCAGGGGTTGGGGGCTAACCTACAATGAGCAGTTCTTC
abundance: .; j_gene: TRBJ2-1; v_gene: TRBV18; d_gene: .; CDR3aa: CASSPPSPGDEQFF; CDR3nt: TGTGCCAGCTCACCACCGAGCCCCGGGGATGAGCAGTTCTTC
abundance: few; j_gene: TRBJ2-1; v_gene: TRBV7-6; d_gene: .; CDR3aa: CASSFFSGAYNEQFF; CDR3nt: TGTGCCAGCAGCTTCTTCTCAGGGGCCTACAATGAGCAGTTCTTC
abundance: .; j_gene: TRBJ2-3; v_gene: TRBV5-4; d_gene: TRBD2; CDR3aa: CASSPRASGGASTDTQYF; CDR3nt: TGTGCCAGCAGCCCCCGGGCTAGCGGGGGGGCTAGCACAGATACGCAGTATTTT